This TCR beta chain was sequenced in a study of blood T cell repertoires in COVID-19. Across the whole study: Samples came from the United States, Italy and Spain, spanning acute and convalescent COVID-19.

Germline V gene lookup returns CDR1 MRHNA and CDR2 SNTAGT. This CDR3 is 16 amino acids long. Deletions cut 6 bases from V and 4 bases from J, with 21 bases between. TCRdb's table, derived via immunoSEQ multiplex PCR, lists solely in-frame clones and lacks some. The sample lists 250,000 to 300,000 clones, roughly 80% occurring once. The J gene is TRBJ1-2, the V gene TRBV6-4; D unclear. This receptor was taken from a man in his forties who had been exposed to COVID-19. The sample was PBMCs or T cells enriched from blood (not recorded which). CDR3: CASRPNLYDSVYGYTF. The CDR3, as DNA: TGTGCCAGCAGACCAAACCTCTATGATTCGGTCTATGGCTACACCTTC.